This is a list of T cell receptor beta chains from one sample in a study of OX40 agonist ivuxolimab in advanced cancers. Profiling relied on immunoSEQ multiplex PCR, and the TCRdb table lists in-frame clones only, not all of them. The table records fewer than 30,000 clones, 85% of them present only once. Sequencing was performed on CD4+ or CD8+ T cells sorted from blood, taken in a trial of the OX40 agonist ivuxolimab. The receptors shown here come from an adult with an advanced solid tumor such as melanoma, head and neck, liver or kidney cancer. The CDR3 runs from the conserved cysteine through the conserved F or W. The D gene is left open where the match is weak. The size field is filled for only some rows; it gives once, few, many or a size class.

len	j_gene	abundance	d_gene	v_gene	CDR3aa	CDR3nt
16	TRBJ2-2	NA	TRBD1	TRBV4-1	CASSRLGQGGTGELFF	TGCGCCAGCAGCCGCTTGGGACAGGGAGGCACCGGGGAGCTGTTTTTT
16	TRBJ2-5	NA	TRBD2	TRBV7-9	CASSSLRGGLQETQYF	TGTGCCAGCAGCTCATTGCGGGGGGGACTCCAAGAGACCCAGTACTTC
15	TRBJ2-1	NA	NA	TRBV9	CASSVWAGGNNEQFF	TGTGCCAGCAGCGTTTGGGCTGGGGGGAACAATGAGCAGTTCTTC
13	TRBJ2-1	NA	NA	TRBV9	CASSVEKHNEQFF	TGTGCCAGCAGCGTAGAGAAGCACAATGAGCAGTTCTTC
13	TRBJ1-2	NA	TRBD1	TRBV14	CASSTTGNYGYTF	TGTGCCAGCAGCACGACAGGGAACTATGGCTACACCTTC
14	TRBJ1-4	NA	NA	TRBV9	CASSVSGGDEKLFF	TGTGCCAGCAGCGTGTCGGGAGGGGACGAAAAACTGTTTTTT
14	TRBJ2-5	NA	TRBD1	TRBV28	CASRTQGTKETQYF	TGTGCCAGCAGAACACAGGGGACGAAAGAGACCCAGTACTTC
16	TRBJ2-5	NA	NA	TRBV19	CASSMGIRPSLETQYF	TGTGCCAGTAGTATGGGTATCCGGCCAAGCCTGGAGACCCAGTACTTC
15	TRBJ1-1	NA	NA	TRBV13	CASSLGPGANTEAFF	TGTGCCAGCAGCTTAGGCCCTGGGGCTAACACTGAAGCTTTCTTT
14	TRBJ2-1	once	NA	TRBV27	CASREARRNDEQFF	TGTGCCAGCAGGGAGGCTAGGAGGAACGATGAGCAGTTCTTC
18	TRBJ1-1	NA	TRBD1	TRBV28	CASSPTHTYDRGRTEAFF	TGTGCCAGCAGTCCCACCCACACTTACGACAGGGGGAGGACTGAAGCTTTCTTT
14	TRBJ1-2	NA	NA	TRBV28	CASSLSPGNYGYTF	TGTGCCAGCAGTTTATCTCCAGGGAACTATGGCTACACCTTC
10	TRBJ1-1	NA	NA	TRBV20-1	CSAPDTEAFF	TGCAGTGCTCCCGACACTGAAGCTTTCTTT
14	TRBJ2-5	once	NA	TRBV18	CASSQGTFQETQYF	TGTGCCAGCTCACAAGGAACCTTCCAAGAGACCCAGTACTTC
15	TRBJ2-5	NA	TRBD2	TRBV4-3	CASSPSGAARETQYF	TGCGCCAGCAGCCCAAGCGGGGCAGCTCGGGAGACCCAGTACTTC
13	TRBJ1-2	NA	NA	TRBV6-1	CASSEAGGYGYTF	TGTGCCAGCAGTGAAGCGGGGGGCTATGGCTACACCTTC
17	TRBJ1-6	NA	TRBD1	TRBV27	CASRLRQGAFYNSPLHF	TGTGCCAGCAGACTTAGACAGGGGGCCTTCTATAATTCACCCCTCCACTTT
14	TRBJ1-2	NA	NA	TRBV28	CASSLTGPIYGYTF	TGTGCCAGCAGTTTAACAGGGCCCATCTATGGCTACACCTTC
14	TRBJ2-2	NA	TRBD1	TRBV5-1	CASSGDRGLGELFF	TGCGCCAGCAGCGGGGACAGGGGACTGGGGGAGCTGTTTTTT
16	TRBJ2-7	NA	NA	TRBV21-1	CASRNILVGLVIEQYF	TGTGCCAGCAGGAATATTTTAGTTGGACTAGTAATTGAGCAGTACTTC
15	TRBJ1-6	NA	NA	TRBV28	CASSPPGLNNSPLHF	TGTGCCAGCAGTCCCCCGGGACTTAATAATTCACCCCTCCACTTT
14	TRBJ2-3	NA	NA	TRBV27	CASSFGTGTDTQYF	TGTGCCAGCAGTTTTGGGACCGGCACAGATACGCAGTATTTT
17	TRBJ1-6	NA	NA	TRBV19	CASSVRILLLTNSPLHF	TGTGCCAGTAGCGTCAGGATTTTGCTTCTAACAAATTCACCCCTCCACTTT
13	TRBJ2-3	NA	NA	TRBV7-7	CASSSPPSDTQYF	TGTGCTAGCAGCTCCCCCCCTAGCGATACGCAGTATTTT
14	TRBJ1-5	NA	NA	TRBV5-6	CASSFWHSNQPQHF	TGTGCCAGCAGCTTTTGGCATAGCAATCAGCCCCAGCATTTT
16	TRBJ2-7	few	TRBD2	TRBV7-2	CASSSGRLAVFYEQYF	TGTGCCAGCAGCTCCGGTCGACTAGCGGTATTCTACGAGCAGTACTTC
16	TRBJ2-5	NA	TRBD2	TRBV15	CATSRGTSGGAETQYF	TGTGCCACCAGCAGAGGGACTAGCGGGGGGGCAGAGACCCAGTACTTC
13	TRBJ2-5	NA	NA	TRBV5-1	CASRGGSEETQYF	TGCGCCAGCAGAGGGGGGTCAGAAGAGACCCAGTACTTC
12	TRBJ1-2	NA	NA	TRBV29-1	CSVEARWGGYTF	TGCAGCGTTGAGGCCCGGTGGGGTGGCTACACCTTC
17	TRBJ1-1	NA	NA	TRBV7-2	CASSETAPRGWGTEAFF	TGTGCCAGCAGCGAAACCGCCCCTCGGGGGTGGGGCACTGAAGCTTTCTTT
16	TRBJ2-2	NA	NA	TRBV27	CASSPWGASNTGELFF	TGTGCCAGCAGTCCCTGGGGAGCCTCGAACACCGGGGAGCTGTTTTTT
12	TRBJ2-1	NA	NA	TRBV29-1	CSASREETEQFF	TGCAGCGCCTCAAGGGAGGAGACTGAGCAGTTCTTC
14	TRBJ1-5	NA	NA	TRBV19	CASSIVEGTQPQHF	TGTGCCAGTAGTATAGTAGAGGGGACCCAGCCCCAGCATTTT
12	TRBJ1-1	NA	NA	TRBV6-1	CASGPANTEAFF	TGTGCCAGCGGACCAGCGAACACTGAAGCTTTCTTT
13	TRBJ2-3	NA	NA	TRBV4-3	CASGASSYDTQYF	TGCGCCAGCGGGGCTAGTTCTTATGATACGCAGTATTTT
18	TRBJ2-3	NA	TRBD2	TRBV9	CASSVELASGGPRNTQYF	TGTGCCAGCAGCGTAGAGTTGGCTAGCGGGGGCCCTAGAAATACGCAGTATTTT
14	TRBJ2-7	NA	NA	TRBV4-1	CASSPTKGPYEQYF	TGCGCCAGCAGCCCAACCAAAGGCCCCTACGAGCAGTACTTC
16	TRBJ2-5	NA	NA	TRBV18	CASSQPKAGGQETQYF	TGTGCCAGCTCACAACCAAAAGCAGGGGGGCAAGAGACCCAGTACTTC
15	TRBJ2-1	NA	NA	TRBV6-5	CASSYSAGSYNEQFF	TGTGCCAGCAGTTACTCGGCAGGGAGTTACAATGAGCAGTTCTTC
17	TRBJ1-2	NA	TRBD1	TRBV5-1	CASSLAMAGGAHYGYTF	TGCGCCAGCAGCTTGGCCATGGCAGGGGGCGCCCACTATGGCTACACCTTC
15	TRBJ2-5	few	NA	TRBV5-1	CASSLWTDQRETQYF	TGCGCCAGCAGCTTGTGGACGGACCAGAGGGAGACCCAGTACTTC
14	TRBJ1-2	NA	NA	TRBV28	CASSLSPRNYGYTF	TGTGCCAGCAGTTTAAGCCCCCGAAACTATGGCTACACCTTC
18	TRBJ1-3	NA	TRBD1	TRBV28	CASSPGQGASLAGNTIYF	TGTGCCAGCAGCCCGGGACAGGGGGCTTCCCTCGCTGGAAACACCATATATTTT
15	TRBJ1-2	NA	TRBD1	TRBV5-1	CASSPRGTASGGYTF	TGCGCCAGCAGCCCCCGTGGGACAGCATCTGGTGGCTACACCTTC
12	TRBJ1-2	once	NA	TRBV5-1	CASSLDSYGYTF	TGCGCCAGCAGCTTGGACAGCTATGGCTACACCTTC
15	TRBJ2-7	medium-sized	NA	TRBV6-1	CASSEAQGGPYEQYF	TGTGCCAGCAGTGAAGCGCAGGGGGGCCCCTACGAGCAGTACTTC
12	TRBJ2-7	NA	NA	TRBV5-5	CASRGDSYEQYF	TGTGCCAGCAGAGGGGACTCCTACGAGCAGTACTTC
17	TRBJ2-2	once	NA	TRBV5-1	CASSLDAIGDSSGELFF	TGCGCCAGCAGCTTGGACGCTATAGGGGATTCAAGCGGGGAGCTGTTTTTT
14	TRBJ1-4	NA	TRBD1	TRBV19	CASRITGGGEKLFF	TGTGCCAGTAGAATTACAGGGGGCGGCGAAAAACTGTTTTTT
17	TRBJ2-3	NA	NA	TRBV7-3	CASSLTPGAEYTDTQYF	TGTGCCAGCAGCTTAACCCCCGGGGCAGAGTACACAGATACGCAGTATTTT
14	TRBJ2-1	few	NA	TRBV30	CAWSLTGPGDEQFF	TGTGCCTGGAGTTTAACAGGGCCCGGCGATGAGCAGTTCTTC
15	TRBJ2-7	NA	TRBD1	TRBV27	CASSVGQGISYEQYF	TGTGCCAGCAGTGTGGGACAGGGTATCTCCTACGAGCAGTACTTC
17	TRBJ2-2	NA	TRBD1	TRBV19	CASSSRSGQGNTGELFF	TGTGCCAGTAGTTCCCGGTCGGGACAGGGGAACACCGGGGAGCTGTTTTTT
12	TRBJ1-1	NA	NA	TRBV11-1	CASSNRLSEAFF	TGTGCCAGCAGCAACAGGTTATCTGAAGCTTTCTTT
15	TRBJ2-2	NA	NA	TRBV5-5	CASSFAQGNTGELFF	TGTGCCAGCAGCTTCGCTCAGGGGAACACCGGGGAGCTGTTTTTT
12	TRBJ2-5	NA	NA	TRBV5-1	CASSLGQETQYF	TGCGCCAGCAGCTTGGGACAAGAGACCCAGTACTTC
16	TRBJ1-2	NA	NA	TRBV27	CASSLSHGGGIYGYTF	TGTGCCAGCAGTTTATCCCACGGGGGAGGGATCTATGGCTACACCTTC
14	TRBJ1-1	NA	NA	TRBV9	CASSVSGLNTEAFF	TGTGCCAGCAGCGTTTCCGGGCTGAACACTGAAGCTTTCTTT
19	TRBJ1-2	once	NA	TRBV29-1	CSVVSYALSGEGENYGYTF	TGCAGCGTTGTATCCTATGCGCTCTCTGGTGAAGGAGAGAACTATGGCTACACCTTC